The present T cell receptor (beta chain) was sequenced within a study of molecular identifiers for immune sequencing clone quantification. Study as a whole: Replicate experiments divided RNA from around 20,000 or 100,000 naive CD8 cells into five parts and sequenced four. Study outcomes and limitations: Whereas clones above 20 RNA copies held under 1% of naive-cell molecules, they held over 98% of effector molecules.

Details on this clonotype: No antigen is known for it. A much larger clone lies a single base off, so this may be a read error.

Deletions cut 3 bases from V and 6 bases from J, with 13 bases between. Looked up from germline, CDR1 is MNHNY and CDR2 is SVGAGI (reference sequence). The length of the CDR3 is 14 residues. It was with previously described methods and listed TCR primers that bulk TCR libraries were made. One entry per CDR3 protein results from TCRdb running MiXCR on the PCR reads. This sample carries roughly 320,000 distinct CDR3 sequences, about a fifth of them seen once, and the ten largest clones take approximately 0.85%. Material: naive CD8+ T cells from blood, with Jurkat cell RNA spiked in. Stated subset: FACS-sorted CD8+CD4-CCR7+CD45RA+ naive T cells. This clonotype was sampled from a human donor in good health. Some libraries in this study had Jurkat cell RNA spiked in. The V gene is TRBV6-6, the J gene TRBJ2-3; D perhaps matches TRBD2 (7 bases). CDR3 nucleotides: TGTGCCAGCAGTTATCGGGGGGCTAGTGATACGCAGTATTTT. This sequence encodes CASSYRGASDTQYF.